The sequence of this T cell receptor (beta chain) was determined in a study of blood T cell repertoires in COVID-19. The wider study: Specimens from acute and convalescent COVID-19 originated in the United States, Italy and Spain. PBMCs, B-cell-depleted T cells, or T cells were the source of the cDNA or gDNA that made up the material.

Original methodology: Scientists estimated how many nucleated cells there were by amplifying reference gene primers. Some clones are missing from TCRdb's copy, which holds only in-frame ones; the method was immunoSEQ multiplex PCR. The V and J calls and the clone size are those of that table, but D and trimming were determined from the DNA. The sample has some 170,000 clones, 81% seen once. CDR3 length equals 12 residues. Germline CDR1 is MDHEN and CDR2 is SYDVKM. Trimming took 6 bases from V and 7 from J; bases not matched to a gene: 5. The source material was peripheral blood. The sequence derives from a man in his fifties or sixties with active or convalescent COVID-19. The V call is TRBV28, the J call TRBJ1-2, with TRBD1 matching 7 bases. CDR3 DNA: TGTGCCAGCAGGACAGGGAAAGGTGGCTACACCTTC. Protein product: CASRTGKGGYTF.